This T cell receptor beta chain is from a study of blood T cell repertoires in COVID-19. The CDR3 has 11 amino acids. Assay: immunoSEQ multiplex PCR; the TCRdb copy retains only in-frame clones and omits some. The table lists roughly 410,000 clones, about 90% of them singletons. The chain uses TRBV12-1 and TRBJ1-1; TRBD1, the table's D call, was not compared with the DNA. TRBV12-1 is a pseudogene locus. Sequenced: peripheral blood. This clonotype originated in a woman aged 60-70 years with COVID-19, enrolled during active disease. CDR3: CARMVGPEAFF. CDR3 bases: TGTGCCCGCATGGTTGGGCCTGAAGCTTTCTTT.